Following are 25 T cell receptor beta chains from one sample sequenced in a study of T cell responses to AZD1222 COVID-19 vaccine. This table comes from immunoSEQ multiplex PCR, and its TCRdb copy is limited to in-frame clones, with some not included. The repertoire includes 180,000 or so clones, roughly 91% of them detected once, and about 1% sits in the top ten. The sequencing used peripheral blood, collected 28 days after the second dose of the MenACWY control vaccine. These receptors originate from an adult who received the MenACWY meningococcal vaccine as a control.

The chain links TRBV5-3 to TRBJ1-4, with D maybe TRBD1 (6 bases). TRBV5-3 is filed as an ORF, its function uncertain. The V end was cut by 4 bases, the J end by 8 bases, with 15 bases between. CDR3 length: 14 amino acids. Here the CDR3 reads CARSQQGQKEKLFF. In DNA, the CDR3 is TGTGCCAGAAGCCAACAGGGTCAGAAAGAAAAACTGTTTTTT.

V usage is TRBV19 and J usage is TRBJ1-2; 11 bases match TRBD1. The germline V gene has CDR1 LNHDA and CDR2 SQIVND (reference sequence). The CDR3 sequence is 19 residues long. The junction had 15 bases not matched to a gene; V was cut back by 5 bases and J by 1 base. The CDR3 nucleotides read TGTGCCAGTAGTGGGTTCGGACAGGGGGCTGCTCGTGGTAACTATGGCTACACCTTC. Translating gives CASSGFGQGAARGNYGYTF.

The chain couples TRBV10-2 to TRBJ1-2; 8 bases match TRBD1. The CDR3 contains 12 residues. Per the germline V gene, CDR1 is WSHSY and CDR2 is SAAADI. The junction had 4 bases not matched to a gene; V was cut back by 6 bases and J by 7 bases. Here the CDR3 reads CASRDRVGGYTF. The CDR3 DNA sequence: TGCGCCAGCAGGGACAGGGTCGGTGGCTACACCTTC.

This clone occurred once. V gene TRBV4-1 combines with J gene TRBJ1-2; perhaps TRBD1 as D (5 bases). V lost 3 bases and J 3 bases, leaving 14 bases between the germline ends. Per the germline V gene, CDR1 is MGHRA and CDR2 is YSYEKL. The CDR3 covers 15 residues. The CDR3 DNA sequence: TGCGCCAGCAGCCAGCTCGGGGCGGGGGACTATGGCTACACCTTC. It is translated as CASSQLGAGDYGYTF.

The V and J genes are TRBV19 and TRBJ1-1; no firm D call. CDR1 is LNHDA and CDR2 is SQIVND in the germline V gene (reference sequence). V lost 0 bases, J lost 4 bases, and 9 bases lay in between. This CDR3 contains 14 residues. The CDR3 sequence: CASSIDRYSTEAFF. The CDR3 region has the DNA TGTGCCAGTAGTATAGATCGCTATTCCACTGAAGCTTTCTTT.

This chain links TRBV7-8 with TRBJ2-5; D remains unclear. The germline V gene has CDR1 SGHVS and CDR2 FQNEAQ. V lost 0 bases and J lost 4, with 15 bases in between. This CDR3 is 16 amino acids long. The DNA of the CDR3 is TGTGCCAGCAGCTTAGCCCGGTTATGGAGAGGAGAGACCCAGTACTTC. The encoded protein is CASSLARLWRGETQYF.

The V gene is TRBV6-1, the J gene TRBJ1-2, with unresolved D. Trimming removed 1 base from V and 4 bases from J, with 13 bases in between. Per the germline V gene, CDR1 is MNHNS and CDR2 is SASEGT. CDR3 size: 15 residues. CDR3 in amino acids: CASSEGLGRSYGYTF. The CDR3 coding sequence is TGTGCCAGCAGTGAAGGGCTTGGCAGGAGCTATGGCTACACCTTC.

The genes are TRBV24-1 and TRBJ1-2; 8 bases are shared with TRBD1. Looked up from germline, CDR1 is KGHDR and CDR2 is SFDVKD. Trimming removed 3 bases from V and 0 bases from J; junction bases left unmatched: 14. CDR3 size: 19 residues. The CDR3 spells CATSDPSTGEAGTNYGYTF. Here the CDR3 DNA reads TGTGCCACCAGTGATCCCTCGACAGGGGAGGCAGGAACTAACTATGGCTACACCTTC.

The rearrangement links TRBV5-1 to TRBJ2-2; a weak D match, TRBD1 (5 bases). CDR1 is SGHRS, CDR2 YFSETQ, per germline. V was trimmed by 4 bases and J by 4 bases, leaving 11 bases between them. This CDR3 is built from 14 residues. CDR3 coding DNA: TGCGCCAGCAGCGCCGGACAAACCACCGGGGAGCTGTTTTTT. It translates to CASSAGQTTGELFF.

The count of this clone is one. The V call is TRBV28, the J call TRBJ2-5, with a tentative D call TRBD2 (6 bases). The CDR3 has 14 amino acids. The germline CDR1 and CDR2 sequences are MDHEN and SYDVKM. The V and J ends lost 2 bases and 1 base respectively, with 8 bases between them. The CDR3 loop reads CASSLGGFQETQYF. In DNA form, the CDR3 reads TGTGCCAGCAGTTTAGGGGGGTTCCAAGAGACCCAGTACTTC.

The chain joins TRBV6-2 or TRBV6-3 to TRBJ1-1; possible D gene TRBD1, 5 bases. The CDR3 runs 17 residues. Germline values: CDR1 MNHEY, CDR2 SVGEGT. Trimming shortened V by 2 bases and J by 0 bases, and 16 bases separated the two germline ends. CDR3 protein: CASSYHRAGGLNTEAFF. In nucleotides, the CDR3 is TGTGCCAGCAGTTACCACCGGGCGGGGGGGTTGAACACTGAAGCTTTCTTT.

The V call is TRBV7-8, the J call TRBJ2-7, with D perhaps TRBD2 (5 bases). CDR1 is SGHVS and CDR2 is FQNEAQ in the germline V gene. V was trimmed by 5 bases and J by 7 bases, leaving 6 bases between them. CDR3 size: 10 residues. CDR3 coding DNA: TGTGCCAGCAGCCGGGGAGAGCAGTACTTC. It yields the protein CASSRGEQYF.

The chain uses TRBV28 and TRBJ1-2; D is perhaps TRBD1 (6 bases). This CDR3 has 14 residues. Looked up from germline, CDR1 is MDHEN and CDR2 is SYDVKM. The V gene lost 5 bases and the J gene lost 9 bases, with 19 bases spanning the gap. DNA for the CDR3: TGTGCCAGCAGTACCCCATCGGGGACATTGCGCTACACCTTC. Translating it yields CASSTPSGTLRYTF.

This chain links TRBV18 with TRBJ1-1; D is ambiguous. Germline CDR1 reads KGHSH; CDR2 reads LQKENI. The CDR3 sequence is 16 residues long. Trimming shortened V by 2 bases and J by 0 bases, and 13 bases separated the two germline ends. The CDR3 region is CASSPWEVLMNTEAFF. The DNA for the CDR3 is TGTGCCAGCTCACCATGGGAAGTCTTAATGAACACTGAAGCTTTCTTT.

This chain uses TRBV7-9 with TRBJ1-4; D is ambiguous. The CDR3 is made up of 13 amino acids. The V gene's germline CDR1 is SEHNR and CDR2 FQNEAQ (reference sequence). The germline V and J ends were trimmed by 1 base and 12 bases, with 12 bases remaining between them. The CDR3 loop is CASSLVFADELFF. CDR3 coding DNA: TGTGCCAGCAGCTTAGTTTTTGCCGATGAACTGTTTTTT.

The V call is TRBV19, the J call TRBJ1-2, with TRBD1 matching 7 bases. Per the germline V gene, CDR1 is LNHDA and CDR2 is SQIVND (reference sequence). With V trimmed by 0 bases and J by 8 bases, 12 bases remained unmatched. This CDR3 contains 16 residues. CDR3 sequence (DNA): TGTGCCAGTAGTATAGACAAGACAGGGAAGGCGCGCGGCTACACCTTC. Protein product: CASSIDKTGKARGYTF.

V usage is TRBV28 and J usage is TRBJ1-4; tentative D call: TRBD1 (5 bases). The CDR3 sequence is 15 residues long. V lost 5 bases to trimming and J lost 3 bases, with 13 bases between them. Per germline, CDR1 MDHEN and CDR2 SYDVKM. The CDR3 reads CASSPAGTANEKLFF. DNA for the CDR3: TGTGCCAGCAGTCCCGCCGGGACGGCTAATGAAAAACTGTTTTTT.

This clone showed up many times. Here the CDR3 reads CASSPGRLAGDLTKGTQYF. The CDR3 region has the DNA TGTGCCAGCAGCCCGGGTAGGCTAGCGGGGGACCTTACTAAAGGTACGCAGTATTTT. The gene calls are TRBV7-9 and TRBJ2-3; 10 bases fit TRBD2. The germline CDR1 and CDR2 sequences are SEHNR and FQNEAQ (reference sequence). This CDR3 is 19 amino acids long. V was pared by 5 bases and J by 8 bases, with 22 bases of the junction left unmatched.

The chain recombines TRBV18 with TRBJ1-1; 7 bases align to TRBD1. CDR3 size: 14 residues. Trimming cost V 5 bases and J 1 base; bases outside gene matches: 4. In germline, CDR1 is KGHSH, CDR2 LQKENI. The CDR3 DNA sequence: TGTGCCAGCTCATCCGGACAGGCGAACACTGAAGCTTTCTTT. Its translation: CASSSGQANTEAFF.

This clone was seen once. This chain connects TRBV7-9 to TRBJ1-6, with 7 bases fitting TRBD1. Germline-derived CDR1 and CDR2 are SEHNR and FQNEAQ (reference sequence). V dropped 4 bases and J dropped 7; count of bases not matched to a gene: 4. The CDR3 contains 14 residues. The CDR3 is CASSSGTENSPLHF. The DNA of the CDR3 is TGTGCCAGCAGCTCGGGGACAGAGAATTCACCCCTCCACTTT.

V gene TRBV18 combines with J gene TRBJ1-5; 7 nucleotides match TRBD1. CDR3 length equals 13 residues. The germline V gene encodes CDR1 KGHSH and CDR2 LQKENI. V lost 5 bases to trimming and J lost 7 bases; unmatched junction nucleotides: 5. The CDR3 coding sequence is TGTGCCAGCTCAACTAACAGGGGCCAGCCCCAGCATTTT. This gives the protein CASSTNRGQPQHF.

The CDR3, as DNA: TGTGCCAGCTCACCCCAATCTAATGAGCAGTTCTTC. Translating it yields CASSPQSNEQFF. The chain couples TRBV18 to TRBJ2-1, with D hard to call. Per germline, CDR1 KGHSH and CDR2 LQKENI. V lost 3 bases and J 7 bases, leaving 7 bases between the germline ends. This CDR3 region has 12 residues.

The count of this clone is one. V gene TRBV6-5 combines with J gene TRBJ2-2; D could derive from TRBD1 or TRBD2 (5 bases each). In germline, CDR1 is MNHEY, CDR2 SVGAGI. This CDR3 is 15 amino acids long. The V end lost 8 bases, the J end lost 7 bases, and 20 bases lay between the germline ends. Here the CDR3 DNA reads TGTGCCAGCTGGGGACCCCTAAGGGATGTCGGGGAGCTGTTTTTT. Translating gives CASWGPLRDVGELFF.

This sequence joins TRBV5-1 and TRBJ2-1; TRBD2 is a possible D gene (5 bases). The CDR3 totals 16 residues. Looked up from germline, CDR1 is SGHRS and CDR2 is YFSETQ. Trimming took 0 bases from V and 6 from J, leaving 16 bases between them. CDR3 loop: CASSLGAGRGGNEQFF. The CDR3 nucleotides are TGCGCCAGCAGCTTGGGGGCGGGCAGAGGTGGCAATGAGCAGTTCTTC.

The chain links TRBV9 to TRBJ2-1; 10 bases are shared with TRBD2. The germline V gene has CDR1 SGDLS and CDR2 YYNGEE. This CDR3 spans 16 amino acids. With 0 bases clipped from V and 2 bases from J, the junction kept 2 bases outside the gene matches. The CDR3 DNA reads as TGTGCCAGCAGCGTAGCAGCGGGGGGGACCTACAATGAGCAGTTCTTC. This gives the protein CASSVAAGGTYNEQFF.